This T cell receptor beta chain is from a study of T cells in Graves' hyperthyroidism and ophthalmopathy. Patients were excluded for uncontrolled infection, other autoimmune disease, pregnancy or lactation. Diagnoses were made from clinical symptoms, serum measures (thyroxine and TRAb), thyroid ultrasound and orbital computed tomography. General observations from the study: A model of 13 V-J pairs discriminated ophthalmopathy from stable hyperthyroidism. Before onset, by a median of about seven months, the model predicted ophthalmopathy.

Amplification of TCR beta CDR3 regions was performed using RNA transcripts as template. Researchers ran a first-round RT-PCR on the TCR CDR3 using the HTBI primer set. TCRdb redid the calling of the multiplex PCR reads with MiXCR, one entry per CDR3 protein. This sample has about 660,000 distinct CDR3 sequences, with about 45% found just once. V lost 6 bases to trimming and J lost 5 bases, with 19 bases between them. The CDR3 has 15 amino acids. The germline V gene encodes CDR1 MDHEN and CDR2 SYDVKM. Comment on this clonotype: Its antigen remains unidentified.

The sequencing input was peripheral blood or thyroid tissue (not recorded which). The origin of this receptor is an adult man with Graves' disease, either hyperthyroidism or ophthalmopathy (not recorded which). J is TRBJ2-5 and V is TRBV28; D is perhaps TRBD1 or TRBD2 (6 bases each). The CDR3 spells CASSSQGGLGETQYF. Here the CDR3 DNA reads TGTGCCAGCAGCTCTCAAGGGGGGCTCGGGGAGACCCAGTACTTC.